This TCR beta chain is from a study of CD8+CD57+ T cells in acquired aplastic anemia. For the study at large: Recorded DNA amounts for sorted CD4+ and CD8+ cells had an average of 3.2 ug. Study-level findings and limits: Patients did not significantly differ from controls in CD8+ Simpson's diversity.

The study profiled TCR beta VDJ and CDR3 using genomic DNA as template. One entry per CDR3 protein results from TCRdb running MiXCR on the reads. Of 95,000 to 150,000 distinct CDR3 sequences detected, about 40% appear once; the ten largest clones hold 2.6%. The germline gives CDR1 MNHNS, CDR2 SASEGT. This CDR3 is built from 13 residues. Trimming took off 3 bases at V and 5 bases at J, with 10 bases between the two ends. In patients chosen for sequencing, flow cytometry had shown CD8+CD57+ cell expansion. Patient blood was sampled before any therapy had been received. This clonotype was seen many times. As yet, its antigen is unknown.

The sequenced sample was sorted CD4+, CD8+, or CD8+CD57+ T cells (not recorded which) from PBMCs. The genes are TRBV6-1 and TRBJ1-2; D not resolved. This clonotype originated in a human donor with aplastic anemia. CDR3 sequence: CASSDPLNYGYTF. In nucleotides, the CDR3 is TGTGCCAGCAGTGATCCGCTCAATTATGGCTACACCTTC.